This TCR beta chain was observed in a study of cytomegalovirus exposure and HLA in healthy donors. The study, taken as a whole, reports: Sequencing likely caused a cluster of highly shared sequence variants. In a later analysis, CMV-associated beta chains were mostly HLA-associated, it appeared. Cytomegalovirus-associated TCR beta chains were listed, numbering 150 to 200.

Points on this clone: Its matching antigen is unknown.

With 60 Vbeta and 13 Jbeta primers, the PCR was carried out. Using immunoSEQ multiplex PCR, the repertoire was profiled, and TCRdb retains in-frame clones only, with some absent. The data contain 93,000 or so clones, approximately 72% of them singletons. Germline V CDR1 and CDR2: SGHNT, YYREEE (reference sequence). The V gene end was trimmed by 4 bases and the J gene end by 6 bases; junction bases not matched to a gene: 7. The CDR3 consists of 14 residues. Sequenced sample: PBMCs. This clonotype originated in a woman aged 50 to 65 in good health and CMV-seronegative. The rearrangement uses TRBV5-4 and TRBJ1-5; 7 positions match TRBD1. DNA of the CDR3: TGTGCCAGCAGCCCCGACAGGGCGGGTCAGCCCCAGCATTTT. This codes for CASSPDRAGQPQHF.